This T cell receptor beta chain was captured by sequencing in a study of regulatory T cells in long-lasting Graves disease. Study overall: Graves' patients, diagnosed recently, had received antithyroid drugs under 3 months.

CDR3-region Arm-PCR and iRepertoire HTBI primers produced the TCR beta libraries. TCRdb recomputed calls from the multiplex PCR reads with MiXCR, one row per CDR3 protein. The sample shows roughly 400,000 distinct CDR3 sequences, 15% of them seen only once. Study-wide findings and caveats: Compared with new cases, persistent Graves' patients showed reduced TCR diversity.

Documented time point: newly diagnosed GD, antithyroid drugs for less than 3 months. PBMC-extracted RNA yielded the TCR library. Graves' disease diagnosis was established per American Thyroid Association guidelines. This clonotype has ten or more counts. The antigen is not known. The data also belong to a second study, concerning T cells in Graves' hyperthyroidism and ophthalmopathy.

Sequencing used peripheral blood mononuclear cells (PBMCs), obtained at new diagnosis, from a patient treated with antithyroid drugs. This receptor was obtained from a woman in her 40s with Graves disease.

CDR3 coding DNA: TGTGCCAGCAGCTCACGGACAGGGTTCTACAATGAGCAGTTCTTC. Encoded protein: CASSSRTGFYNEQFF. V is TRBV9 and J is TRBJ2-1; 8 positions match TRBD1. CDR3 length: 15 residues. Germline-derived CDR1 and CDR2 are SGDLS and YYNGEE. With 4 bases clipped from V and 3 bases from J, the junction kept 6 bases outside the gene matches.